This entry concerns a single T cell receptor beta chain. The antigen is not known. This entry comes from a study of T cell responses to AZD1222 COVID-19 vaccine. Turning to the study itself: Second doses at about 4 or about 12 weeks were pooled.

The protocol was immunoSEQ multiplex PCR, while the TCRdb copy is restricted to in-frame clones and leaves out a portion. The table records 200,000 or so clones, around 90% of them present only once. V lost 6 bases and J lost 0, with 15 bases in between. The length of the CDR3 is 16 residues. Germline V gene lookup returns CDR1 SGHAT and CDR2 FQNNGV. Study observations and caveats: Females made up more of the donors, who were largely white British, and clonal diversity may have come out too low. Vaccine-associated CD4 TCRs spanned spike, dominant at 160-218 and 743-854. Spike-specific TCR repertoires showed rising breadth and depth after two AZD1222 doses.

The sequencing used peripheral blood, collected on day 0 of AZD1222 vaccination. The chain uses TRBV11-2 and TRBJ1-3; D is possibly TRBD1 (5 bases). This receptor was identified in an adult in good health. In nucleotides, the CDR3 is TGTGCCAGCAGATTATTGACCGGGGCCTCTGGAAACACCATATATTTT. Amino acid sequence: CASRLLTGASGNTIYF.